This T cell receptor (beta chain) was sequenced for a study of shared clonotypes between healthy human individuals. Sequencing was performed with immunoSEQ multiplex PCR; in TCRdb, only in-frame clones are kept and a portion is missing. The sample lists about 2,500,000 clones; approximately 94% were seen once. The CDR3 sequence is 15 residues long. V was clipped by 9 bases and J by 1 base, with 16 bases between them. Germline CDR1 SEHNR, CDR2 FQNEAQ (reference sequence). The V call is TRBV7-9, the J call TRBJ2-1, with no clear D. The sequenced material came from naive CD4+ T cells sorted from blood. Noted subset: CD45RA+ positively selected. This sequence was found in a man aged 18 to 30 in good health. The CDR3 coding sequence is TGTGCCAGTAAAGAGCGATCCCCTTCCTACAATGAGCAGTTCTTC. Protein: CASKERSPSYNEQFF.